Below, 30 T cell receptor beta chains from the same sample are listed, as sequenced in a study of T-cell memory formation after mild COVID-19. TCRdb re-derived calls from the 5' RACE reads in MiXCR, one entry per CDR3 protein. The table has under 300,000 distinct CDR3 sequences, roughly 8.2% seen once. The sample was PBMCs or a T cell subset sorted from them (not recorded which). The receptors were gathered from a man aged 18 to 30 who had mild COVID-19 (a few samples of this study predate the infection). Cell type and time point are not known.

The chain couples TRBV18 to TRBJ1-5; D is perhaps TRBD1 (6 bases). The CDR3 has 13 amino acids. Germline CDR1 reads KGHSH; CDR2 reads LQKENI. Trimming cost V 5 bases and J 4 bases, with 9 bases left between them. DNA of the CDR3: TGTGCCAGCTCATGGACAGATAATCAGCCCCAGCATTTT. It is translated as CASSWTDNQPQHF.

There are a few counts of this clonotype. The V call is TRBV4-2, the J call TRBJ1-1; 8 bases are a match to TRBD1. The CDR3 runs 16 residues. The J segment lost 0 bases and the V segment lost 2 bases, leaving 5 bases of the junction unmatched. Per the germline V gene, CDR1 is LGHNA and CDR2 is YNFKEQ. CDR3 DNA: TGTGCCAGCAGCCAATGGGCAGGGGGCATGAACACTGAAGCTTTCTTT. Translation gives CASSQWAGGMNTEAFF.

The chain carries TRBV29-1 and TRBJ2-7; D gene uncertain. V was trimmed by 7 bases and J by 5 bases, leaving 15 bases between them. This CDR3 contains 12 residues. Germline V gene sequence: CDR1 SQVTM, CDR2 ANQGSEA. The CDR3 nucleotides read TGCAGCGCTAACTCAGGTACCAACGAGCAGTACTTC. The encoded protein is CSANSGTNEQYF.

Ten or more counts support this clonotype. This chain uses TRBV28 with TRBJ2-1, with TRBD1 as a possible D gene (5 bases). The CDR3 length is 14 residues. Germline V CDR1 and CDR2: MDHEN, SYDVKM. V was cut by 5 bases and J by 3 bases, with 11 bases left in between. CDR3 protein: CASSPLTVYNEQFF. The CDR3 nucleotides read TGTGCCAGCAGTCCTTTGACAGTCTACAATGAGCAGTTCTTC.

This clonotype appeared many times. V is TRBV5-1 and J is TRBJ1-1; TRBD1 might be the D (6 bases). This CDR3 is built from 15 residues. CDR1 is SGHRS and CDR2 is YFSETQ in the germline V gene. V lost 3 bases and J 2 bases, leaving 14 bases between the germline ends. The CDR3 DNA reads as TGCGCCAGCAGCTCCTGGTGGGGGCGCAACACTGAAGCTTTCTTT. This translates into CASSSWWGRNTEAFF.

This clonotype appeared a few times. CDR3 bases: TGCGCCAGCAGCCAAGATGAGGGACAGGGGTACACCGGGGAGCTGTTTTTT. Amino acid sequence: CASSQDEGQGYTGELFF. V usage is TRBV4-1 and J usage is TRBJ2-2; the match to TRBD1 covers 10 bases. Germline V lookup: CDR1 MGHRA, CDR2 YSYEKL. J lost 3 bases, V lost 0 bases, and 4 bases had no gene match. This CDR3 region has 17 residues.

This clonotype was seen only a few times. The V and J genes are TRBV20-1 and TRBJ2-5; 11 bases are a match to TRBD2. Trimming cost V 0 bases and J 5 bases; bases outside gene matches: 2. The CDR3 covers 14 residues. CDR1 DFQATT and CDR2 SNEGSKA come from the germline V gene (reference sequence). CDR3 in amino acids: CSARDSGGAETQYF. CDR3 DNA sequence: TGCAGTGCTAGAGATAGCGGGGGGGCCGAGACCCAGTACTTC.

In this sample, this clonotype turned up a few times. The CDR3 DNA follows: TGTGCCAGCAGCTTGGGGGGACAGGGGACCTATGGCTACACCTTC. This translates into CASSLGGQGTYGYTF. This rearrangement joins TRBV5-5 to TRBJ1-2, with 10 bases identical to TRBD1. In germline, CDR1 is SGHKS, CDR2 YYEKEE (reference sequence). The CDR3 spans 15 residues. V lost 0 bases to trimming and J lost 4 bases; unmatched junction nucleotides: 3.

J is TRBJ2-5 and V is TRBV6-1, with 9 bases matching TRBD1. V was clipped by 7 bases and J by 3 bases; unmatched bases: 6. Germline-derived CDR1 and CDR2 are MNHNS and SASEGT. The CDR3 has 14 residues. CDR3 sequence (DNA): TGTGCCAGCACCCGGGACAGGGAAGAAGAGACCCAGTACTTC. It yields the protein CASTRDREEETQYF.

The rearrangement uses TRBV25-1 and TRBJ2-5, with D possibly matching TRBD1 (5 bases). Trimming took 8 bases from V and 10 from J, leaving 14 bases between them. Germline V gene sequence: CDR1 MGHDK, CDR2 SYGVNS. The CDR3 is 11 residues long. This chain's CDR3 is CASVGHQHQYF. The CDR3 region has the DNA TGTGCCAGCGTGGGGCACCAACACCAGTACTTC.

The sample holds many counts of this clonotype. The chain joins TRBV7-2 to TRBJ1-2; TRBD1 matches 7 bases. This CDR3 has 13 amino acids. J gave up 6 bases and V 5 bases, and 6 bases lay outside the gene matches. From germline, CDR1 is SGHTA and CDR2 FQGNSA. The CDR3: CASSPRQGDGYTF. The CDR3, as DNA: TGTGCCAGCAGCCCAAGACAGGGAGATGGCTACACCTTC.

This clonotype has only a few counts. CDR3 sequence reads: CASSTGSYNSPLHF. CDR3 nucleotides: TGTGCCAGCAGTACTGGTTCCTATAATTCACCCCTCCACTTT. The J gene is TRBJ1-6, the V gene TRBV7-9; D gene uncertain. The germline CDR1 and CDR2 sequences are SEHNR and FQNEAQ (reference sequence). There are 14 residues in the CDR3. The V gene lost 6 bases and the J gene lost 1 base, with 7 bases spanning the gap.

The chain combines TRBV15 with TRBJ2-7; D not certain. The CDR3 has 14 residues. CDR1 and CDR2 from the germline V gene are LNHNV and YYDKDF (reference sequence). Deletions cut 0 bases from V and 0 bases from J, with 6 bases between. The CDR3 is CATSRDPTSYEQYV. DNA of the CDR3: TGTGCCACCAGCAGAGATCCGACCTCCTACGAGCAGTACGTC.

Many counts were recorded for this clonotype. The J gene is TRBJ2-1, the V gene TRBV28; D ambiguous. Trimming took 10 bases from V and 1 from J, leaving 14 bases between them. The CDR3 has 14 residues. Germline CDR1 MDHEN, CDR2 SYDVKM. CDR3 residues: CAISELVSYNEQFF. In DNA form, the CDR3 reads TGTGCCATCTCCGAACTGGTTTCCTACAATGAGCAGTTCTTC.

V is TRBV24-1 and J is TRBJ2-3; D is possibly TRBD1 or TRBD2 (5 bases each). The CDR3 sequence is 15 residues long. Germline CDR1 is KGHDR and CDR2 is SFDVKD. V lost 7 bases to trimming and J lost 6 bases, with 19 bases between them. The CDR3 region has the DNA TGTGCCACCAGCCACCGGGACGGTGTTGAGGATACGCAGTATTTT. It is translated as CATSHRDGVEDTQYF.

J is TRBJ2-5 and V is TRBV24-1; D remains unclear. Deletions cut 3 bases from V and 5 bases from J, with 15 bases between. CDR3 size: 15 residues. CDR1 is KGHDR and CDR2 is SFDVKD in the germline V gene. In DNA form, the CDR3 reads TGTGCCACCAGTGATAGCACAGCCGGGCAGGAGACCCAGTACTTC. The encoded protein is CATSDSTAGQETQYF.

This clonotype was seen only a few times. The chain is built from TRBV5-1 and TRBJ1-1; D might be TRBD1 (6 bases). Trimming removed 3 bases from V and 4 bases from J, with 16 bases in between. Germline V lookup: CDR1 SGHRS, CDR2 YFSETQ. This CDR3 is built from 15 residues. CDR3 amino acids: CASSSPNTGSTEAFF. The CDR3 DNA follows: TGCGCCAGCAGCTCCCCCAATACAGGGTCCACTGAAGCTTTCTTT.

This clonotype was counted a few times. The rearrangement links TRBV27 to TRBJ1-1; D not certain. Trimming stripped 1 base from V and 3 bases from J, with 6 bases between. Germline CDR1 MNHEY, CDR2 SMNVEV (reference sequence). The CDR3 contains 13 residues. This CDR3 is CASSLFRDTEAFF. The DNA of the CDR3 is TGTGCCAGCAGTTTATTTCGTGACACTGAAGCTTTCTTT.

The gene calls are TRBV20-1 and TRBJ2-2, with D maybe TRBD1 (6 bases). This CDR3 region has 15 residues. Germline V gene data show CDR1 as DFQATT and CDR2 as SNEGSKA (reference sequence). Trimming took 0 bases from V and 6 from J, leaving 14 bases between them. As DNA, the CDR3 is TGCAGTGCTAGAGATCCACAGGGTCCGGCCGGGGAGCTGTTTTTT. Translation: CSARDPQGPAGELFF.

This clonotype was recorded many times. V and J are TRBV7-9 and TRBJ1-1; TRBD1 is a possible D gene (5 bases). Trimming took off 5 bases at V and 3 bases at J, with 16 bases between the two ends. Germline V CDR1 and CDR2: SEHNR, FQNEAQ (reference sequence). The CDR3 extends over 15 amino acids. In DNA form, the CDR3 reads TGTGCCAGCAGCCCCCGGGCAGGACAATACACTGAAGCTTTCTTT. Residues: CASSPRAGQYTEAFF.

This clonotype showed up just a few times. This chain links TRBV7-2 with TRBJ1-6; TRBD1 matches at 9 bases. Germline trimming cut 5 bases from V and 10 bases from J; bases unmatched to any gene: 6. CDR1 SGHTA and CDR2 FQGNSA come from the germline V gene. The CDR3 covers 14 residues. The CDR3 region has the DNA TGTGCCAGCAGCCAACGACAGGGGGAATCACCCCTCCACTTT. This gives the protein CASSQRQGESPLHF. The whole variable domain, filled in from reference TRBV7-2 and TRBJ1-6, reads GAGVSQSPSNKVTEKGKDVELRCDPISGHTALYWYRQSLGQGLEFLIYFQGNSAPDKSGLPSDRFSAERTGGSVSTLTIQRTQQEDSAVYLCASSQRQGESPLHFGNGTRLTVT.

This clonotype has just a few counts. The chain recombines TRBV18 with TRBJ2-3; tentatively, D is TRBD1 or TRBD2 (6 bases each). This CDR3 is 14 amino acids long. Germline assignment: CDR1 KGHSH and CDR2 LQKENI. Trimming removed 6 bases at V and 8 bases at J, with 18 bases between. The CDR3 spells CASSEGGYSPTQYF. The CDR3 DNA follows: TGTGCCAGCTCGGAGGGGGGATACTCCCCTACGCAGTATTTT.

The chain combines TRBV7-9 with TRBJ1-2; TRBD1 is a possible D gene (5 bases). V was clipped by 4 bases and J by 2 bases, with 11 bases between them. The germline gives CDR1 SEHNR, CDR2 FQNEAQ (reference sequence). The CDR3 sequence is 14 residues long. The CDR3 here is CASSYGTVNYGYTF. The CDR3, as DNA: TGTGCCAGCAGCTATGGGACGGTGAACTATGGCTACACCTTC.

This clonotype has a count of ten or more. The chain joins TRBV18 to TRBJ2-5; no clear D gene. There are 16 residues in the CDR3. V shed 5 bases and J shed 1 base, with 17 bases lying between them. Germline V gives CDR1 KGHSH, CDR2 LQKENI. The CDR3 bases are TGTGCCAGCTCAGCCGACCCTACGAGAGTCCAAGAGACCCAGTACTTC. It codes for CASSADPTRVQETQYF.

This clonotype was recorded at least ten times. The V call is TRBV7-9, the J call TRBJ1-1; a possible D gene is TRBD1 (5 bases). Trimming left V 1 base short and J 3 bases short, with 9 bases between. Germline V lookup: CDR1 SEHNR, CDR2 FQNEAQ (reference sequence). The CDR3 runs to 14 residues. The CDR3 nucleotides are TGTGCCAGCAGCTTAGGGGGGGTACACACTGAAGCTTTCTTT. It encodes CASSLGGVHTEAFF.

The sample holds a few counts of this clonotype. The chain employs TRBV12-3 or TRBV12-4 and TRBJ2-7; TRBD1 aligns across 7 bases. The V segment lost 10 bases and the J segment 0 bases; nucleotides outside the gene matches: 6. The CDR3 loop spans 13 amino acids. CDR3 residues: CATTDRVSYEQYF. For the CDR3, the DNA is TGTGCCACAACAGACAGGGTCTCCTACGAGCAGTACTTC.

This clonotype occurred many times. The CDR3: CASSQDFGGARNIQYF. CDR3 DNA sequence: TGCGCCAGCAGCCAAGATTTCGGGGGGGCGAGAAACATTCAGTACTTC. V gene TRBV4-3 combines with J gene TRBJ2-4; TRBD2 aligns across 8 bases. V was clipped by 0 bases and J by 6 bases; unmatched bases: 7. Per germline, CDR1 LGHNA and CDR2 YSLEER. This CDR3 comprises 16 residues.

The sample holds a few counts of this clonotype. This chain joins TRBV20-1 and TRBJ2-3; perhaps TRBD2 as D (6 bases). V was trimmed by 0 bases and J by 6 bases, leaving 19 bases between them. Germline V gene sequence: CDR1 DFQATT, CDR2 SNEGSKA (reference sequence). This CDR3 is 16 amino acids long. In DNA form, the CDR3 reads TGCAGTGCTAGAGATTCGGTAGCGGACACCTCGGATACGCAGTATTTT. It specifies CSARDSVADTSDTQYF.

There are a few counts of this clonotype. The chain links TRBV6-5 to TRBJ2-5; maybe TRBD2 (6 bases). CDR1 and CDR2 (germline): MNHEY, SVGAGI. The CDR3 consists of 14 residues. The V end lost 7 bases, the J end lost 3 bases, and 15 bases lay between the germline ends. CDR3 in amino acids: CASTHRRAEETQYF. CDR3 sequence (DNA): TGTGCCAGCACTCACCGGAGGGCTGAAGAGACCCAGTACTTC.

This clonotype was seen only a few times. The V call is TRBV4-3, the J call TRBJ1-3; D unresolved. The CDR3 length is 14 residues. The ends were cut back, 1 base at V and 4 bases at J, with 8 bases in the middle. Looked up from germline, CDR1 is LGHNA and CDR2 is YSLEER. As DNA, the CDR3 is TGCGCCAGCAGCCAAGGGCTCGTGGGAAACACCATATATTTT. This translates into CASSQGLVGNTIYF.